This T cell receptor beta chain was identified in a study of cytomegalovirus exposure and HLA in healthy donors. V was clipped by 4 bases and J by 5 bases; unmatched bases: 5. This CDR3 has 15 residues. The V gene's germline CDR1 is LNHDA and CDR2 SQIVND (reference sequence). PCR involved 60 Vbeta and 13 Jbeta primers. Sequenced by immunoSEQ multiplex PCR; TCRdb stores in-frame clones only, minus some. Of 110,000 to 150,000 clones in the sample, over 80% were seen once. This receptor was obtained from a male donor in good health and CMV-seronegative. This chain connects TRBV19 to TRBJ1-6; 7 positions match TRBD1. The sequenced sample consisted of PBMCs. For the CDR3, the DNA is TGTGCCAGTAGTAATCCGGGACAGAATAATTCACCCCTCCACTTT. This translates into CASSNPGQNNSPLHF.